Each of the 11 T cell receptor beta chains below was sequenced from the same sample in a study of long-term antiretroviral therapy in people with HIV. The run of the v3.0 immunoSEQ assay was at survey level. Clones were read by immunoSEQ multiplex PCR, and TCRdb kept only the in-frame ones, dropping some. The table includes tens of thousands of clones, 84% detected once. This specimen was unsorted PBMCs, taken 1.9 years after starting antiretroviral therapy. The receptors were gathered from a woman aged 45-59 years with HIV.

This chain connects TRBV5-4 to TRBJ1-1; a weak D match, TRBD1 (5 bases). Germline-derived CDR1 and CDR2 are SGHNT and YYREEE (reference sequence). Trimming took 7 bases from V and 3 from J, leaving 13 bases between them. The CDR3 spans 13 residues. The chain's CDR3 is CASAAGLYTEAFF. CDR3 nucleotide sequence: TGTGCCAGCGCCGCAGGGCTATACACTGAAGCTTTCTTT.

This clone has just one count. The V call is TRBV19, the J call TRBJ1-5, with D possibly TRBD1 on 5 matching bases. Germline values: CDR1 LNHDA, CDR2 SQIVND (reference sequence). This CDR3 has 16 residues. Trimming took off 6 bases at V and 4 bases at J, with 19 bases between the two ends. This CDR3 reads CASRHGRGLKNQPQHF. The DNA for the CDR3 is TGTGCCAGTAGACACGGGAGGGGTCTAAAGAATCAGCCCCAGCATTTT.

The chain is built from TRBV2 and TRBJ2-7, with D possibly matching TRBD1 (5 bases). This CDR3 comprises 15 residues. V gave up 4 bases and J gave up 0 bases, with 13 bases separating them. Germline loops: CDR1 SNHLY, CDR2 FYNNEI. The CDR3 protein is CASSAEQAPSYEQYF. In nucleotides, the CDR3 is TGTGCCAGCAGTGCAGAACAGGCCCCCTCCTACGAGCAGTACTTC.

The V gene is TRBV5-8, the J gene TRBJ1-5; D is unresolved. The CDR3 consists of 12 residues. Germline-derived CDR1 and CDR2 are SGHTS and YDEGEE. V was pared by 0 bases and J by 11 bases, with 9 bases between. The CDR3 reads CASSLGGSSQHF. In nucleotides, the CDR3 is TGTGCCAGCAGCTTGGGTGGCAGCTCCCAGCATTTT.

The V and J genes are TRBV7-8 and TRBJ2-5; 12 bases align to TRBD2. This CDR3 has 17 residues. J lost 5 bases, V lost 3 bases, and 10 bases had no gene match. The germline V gene has CDR1 SGHVS and CDR2 FQNEAQ. The DNA of the CDR3 is TGTGCCAGCAGCTTCTGGTCTAGCGGGGGGGCGGGGGAGACCCAGTACTTC. The encoded protein is CASSFWSSGGAGETQYF.

The rearrangement uses TRBV29-1 and TRBJ1-1; TRBD1 is a possible D gene (5 bases). V was pared by 8 bases and J by 3 bases, with 13 bases between. From germline, CDR1 is SQVTM and CDR2 ANQGSEA. The length of the CDR3 is 12 residues. The CDR3: CSSRTWDTEAFF. Written as DNA, the CDR3 is TGCAGCTCCCGGACATGGGACACTGAAGCTTTCTTT.

J is TRBJ2-1 and V is TRBV27; 7 nucleotides line up with TRBD2. From germline, CDR1 is MNHEY and CDR2 SMNVEV (reference sequence). The CDR3 is 17 amino acids. V dropped 2 bases and J dropped 0; count of bases not matched to a gene: 7. The CDR3 loop reads CASSLESGVSSYNEQFF. Written as DNA, the CDR3 is TGTGCCAGCAGTTTAGAGAGCGGGGTAAGCTCCTACAATGAGCAGTTCTTC.

This sequence joins TRBV29-1 and TRBJ2-2, with D tentatively TRBD2 (7 bases). CDR1 and CDR2 (germline): SQVTM, ANQGSEA. V was pared by 3 bases and J by 4 bases, with 12 bases between. The CDR3 consists of 14 residues. The CDR3 here is CSVEKGGLTGELFF. The CDR3, as DNA: TGCAGCGTTGAGAAGGGGGGGCTCACCGGGGAGCTGTTTTTT.

The rearrangement joins TRBV6-6 to TRBJ2-3, with D maybe TRBD1 (5 bases). CDR3 length equals 14 residues. Trimming removed 2 bases from V and 2 bases from J, with 8 bases in between. Per the germline V gene, CDR1 is MNHNY and CDR2 is SVGAGI (reference sequence). In DNA form, the CDR3 reads TGTGCCAGCAGTTACGGGGCAGTCACAGATACGCAGTATTTT. Translation gives CASSYGAVTDTQYF.

This clone appeared once. The rearrangement joins TRBV13 to TRBJ2-1; D gene ambiguous. The V gene lost 5 bases and the J gene lost 4 bases, with 12 bases spanning the gap. The length of the CDR3 is 14 residues. The V gene's germline CDR1 is PRHDT and CDR2 FYEKMQ (reference sequence). CDR3 coding DNA: TGTGCCAGCAGCACCTCGGGCAGTTACAATGAGCAGTTCTTC. Its protein product is CASSTSGSYNEQFF.

The CDR3 sequence: CATSRGGQGNQPQHF. In DNA, the CDR3 is TGTGCCACCAGCAGAGGAGGACAGGGCAATCAGCCCCAGCATTTT. V and J are TRBV15 and TRBJ1-5; 7 bases align to TRBD1. The V gene end was trimmed by 1 base and the J gene end by 2 bases; junction bases not matched to a gene: 2. The germline V gene has CDR1 LNHNV and CDR2 YYDKDF (reference sequence). This CDR3 comprises 15 residues.